This is a list of T cell receptor beta chains from one sample in a study of shared clonotypes between healthy human individuals. Sequencing was performed with immunoSEQ multiplex PCR; in TCRdb, only in-frame clones are kept and a portion is missing. The sample consists of millions of clones, approximately 94% of them appearing once. The sequenced material came from naive CD8+ T cells sorted from blood. The source of these receptors is a man younger than 35 in good health. The CDR3 runs from the conserved cysteine through the conserved F or W. The D gene is left open where the match is weak. Size is omitted from some rows. Given values are once, few, many or a class for expanded clones.

. | TRBJ2-7 | . | TRBV5-6 | CASSFGYLYEQYF | TGTGCCAGCAGCTTCGGGTACCTTTACGAGCAGTACTTC
. | TRBJ2-7 | . | TRBV4-1 | CASSQGPGEGAYEQYF | TGCGCCAGCAGCCAAGGCCCCGGGGAAGGGGCCTACGAGCAGTACTTC
. | TRBJ1-1 | . | TRBV10-1 | CASSRDGKEAFF | TGCGCCAGCAGCCGCGACGGGAAAGAAGCTTTCTTT
TRBD1 | TRBJ2-7 | . | TRBV27 | CASSPLPPGQGNEQYF | TGTGCCAGCAGTCCTTTGCCTCCGGGACAGGGGAACGAGCAGTACTTC
. | TRBJ2-1 | . | TRBV6-1 | CAGRGDRYNEQFF | TGTGCCGGAAGAGGGGATAGATACAATGAGCAGTTCTTC
. | TRBJ1-1 | . | TRBV10-3 | CAISENVRGLNTEAFF | TGTGCCATCAGTGAGAATGTGAGGGGCCTGAACACTGAAGCTTTCTTT
. | TRBJ1-2 | . | TRBV27 | CASSPGAGAWGGYTF | TGTGCCAGCAGCCCCGGTGCGGGGGCATGGGGAGGCTACACCTTC
. | TRBJ2-7 | . | TRBV5-1 | CASSLSPRDYSYEQYF | TGCGCCAGCAGCTTGAGTCCCAGGGATTATTCCTACGAGCAGTACTTC
. | TRBJ2-7 | . | TRBV5-4 | CASSASGTIYEQYF | TGTGCCAGCAGCGCCTCTGGCACCATCTACGAGCAGTACTTC
. | TRBJ2-7 | once | TRBV7-6 | CASSKGRGTGYEQYF | TGTGCCAGCAGCAAAGGGAGGGGGACAGGCTACGAGCAGTACTTC
. | TRBJ1-5 | . | TRBV27 | CASSRTGSNQPQHF | TGTGCCAGCAGCCGAACAGGGAGCAATCAGCCCCAGCATTTT
. | TRBJ2-3 | . | TRBV10-2 | CASSESRVSDTQYF | TGCGCCAGCAGTGAGTCTAGGGTTTCAGATACGCAGTATTTT
. | TRBJ2-5 | . | TRBV9 | CASSVGSAVQETQYF | TGTGCCAGCAGCGTAGGGTCGGCAGTCCAAGAGACCCAGTACTTC
TRBD1 | TRBJ2-7 | once | TRBV4-3 | CASSQAGTGNEQYF | TGCGCCAGCAGCCAGGCCGGGACAGGGAACGAGCAGTACTTC
. | TRBJ1-2 | . | TRBV2 | CASRGAGEPYGYTF | TGTGCCAGCAGAGGAGCAGGGGAGCCGTATGGCTACACCTTC
. | TRBJ1-1 | . | TRBV28 | CASSLRTLGATEAFF | TGTGCCAGCAGTCTAAGGACGCTGGGGGCCACTGAAGCTTTCTTT
. | TRBJ2-7 | . | TRBV15 | CATSRDLGPSYEQYF | TGTGCCACCAGCAGAGATCTGGGACCATCCTACGAGCAGTACTTC
. | TRBJ2-2 | . | TRBV10-2 | CASREKDTGELFF | TGCGCCAGCCGGGAAAAAGACACCGGGGAGCTGTTTTTT
. | TRBJ2-2 | . | TRBV14 | CASSSARNTGELFF | TGTGCCAGCAGCTCCGCGCGGAACACCGGGGAGCTGTTTTTT
TRBD1 | TRBJ1-3 | . | TRBV7-8 | CASSLEGAGIEIYF | TGTGCCAGCAGCTTAGAGGGGGCAGGAATAGAAATCTATTTT
TRBD2 | TRBJ2-1 | . | TRBV9 | CASSTQAGGSYNEQFF | TGTGCCAGCAGCACCCAAGCGGGGGGTTCCTACAATGAGCAGTTCTTC
TRBD1 | TRBJ1-6 | . | TRBV28 | CASSLYDRGDSPLHF | TGTGCCAGCAGTTTATACGACAGGGGTGATTCACCCCTCCACTTT
TRBD2 | TRBJ2-7 | . | TRBV9 | CASSPSRDYLLEQYF | TGTGCCAGCAGTCCAAGTCGGGACTACCTCTTGGAGCAGTACTTC
. | TRBJ1-3 | . | TRBV10-3 | CAISESDGNTIYF | TGTGCCATCAGTGAGTCAGATGGAAACACCATATATTTT